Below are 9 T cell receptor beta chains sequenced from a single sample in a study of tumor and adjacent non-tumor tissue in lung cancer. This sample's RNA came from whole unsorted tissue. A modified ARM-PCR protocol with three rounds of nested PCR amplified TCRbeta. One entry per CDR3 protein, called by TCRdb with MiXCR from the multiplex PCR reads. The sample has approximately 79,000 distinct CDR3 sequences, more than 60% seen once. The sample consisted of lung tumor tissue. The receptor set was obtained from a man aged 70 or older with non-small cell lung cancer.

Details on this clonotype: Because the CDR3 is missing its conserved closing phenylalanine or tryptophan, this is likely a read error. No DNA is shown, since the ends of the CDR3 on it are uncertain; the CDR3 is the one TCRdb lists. CDR3 in amino acids: CASSWDRTEAFL. V usage is TRBV11-2 and J usage is TRBJ1-1. CDR1 SGHAT and CDR2 FQNNGV come from the germline V gene. The length of the CDR3 is 12 amino acids, counting both ends.

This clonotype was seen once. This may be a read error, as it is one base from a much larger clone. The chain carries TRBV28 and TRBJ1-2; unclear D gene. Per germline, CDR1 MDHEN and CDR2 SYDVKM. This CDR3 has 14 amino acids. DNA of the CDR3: TGTGTCAGCACCATGGCCACAGTCATTTATGGCTACACCTTC. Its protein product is CVSTMATVIYGYTF.

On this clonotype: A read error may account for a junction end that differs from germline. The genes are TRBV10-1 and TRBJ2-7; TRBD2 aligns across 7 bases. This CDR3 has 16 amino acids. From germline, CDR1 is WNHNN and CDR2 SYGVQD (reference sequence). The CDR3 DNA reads TGCGCCAGCAGTTCCCTGAGGGAGGGGAGGACCTACGAACAGTATTTC. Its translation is CASSSLREGRTYEQYF.

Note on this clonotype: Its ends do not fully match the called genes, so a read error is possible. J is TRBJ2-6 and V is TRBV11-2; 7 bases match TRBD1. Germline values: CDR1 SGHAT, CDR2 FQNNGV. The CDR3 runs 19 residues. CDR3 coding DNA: TGTGCCAGTAGCTCCCTGAAGGGAAGAGGGGGCTCTGGGGACAACGTCCTGACTTTC. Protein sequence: CASSSLKGRGGSGDNVLTF.

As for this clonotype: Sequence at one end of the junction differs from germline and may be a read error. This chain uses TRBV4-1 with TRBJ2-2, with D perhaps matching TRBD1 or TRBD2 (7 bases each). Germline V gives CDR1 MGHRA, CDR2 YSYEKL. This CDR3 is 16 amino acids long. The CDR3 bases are TGCGTCAGCAGCCAACGCCGGGACAGTCTCAGCGGGGAGCTGTCTTTT. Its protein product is CVSSQRRDSLSGELSF.

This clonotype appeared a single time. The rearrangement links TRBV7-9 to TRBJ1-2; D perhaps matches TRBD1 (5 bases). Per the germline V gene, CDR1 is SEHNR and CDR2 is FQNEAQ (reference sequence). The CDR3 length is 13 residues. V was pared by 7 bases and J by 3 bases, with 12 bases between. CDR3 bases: TGTGCCAGCATCTTGGAAGGGGACTATGGCTACACCTTC. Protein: CASILEGDYGYTF.

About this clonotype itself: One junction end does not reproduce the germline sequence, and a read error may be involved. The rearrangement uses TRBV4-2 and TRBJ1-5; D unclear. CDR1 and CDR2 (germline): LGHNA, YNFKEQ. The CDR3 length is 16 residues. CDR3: CVSSQDVGLVGQPQHF. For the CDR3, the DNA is TGTGTCAGCAGCCAAGACGTGGGGTTAGTAGGTCAGCCCCAGCATTTT.

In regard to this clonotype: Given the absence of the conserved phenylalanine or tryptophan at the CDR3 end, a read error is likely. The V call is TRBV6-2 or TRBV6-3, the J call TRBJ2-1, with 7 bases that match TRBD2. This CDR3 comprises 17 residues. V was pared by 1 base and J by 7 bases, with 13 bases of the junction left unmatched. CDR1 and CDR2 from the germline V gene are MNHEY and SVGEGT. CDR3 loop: CASSYYPRESWKNEQFL. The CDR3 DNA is TGTGCCAGCAGTTACTACCCGCGGGAGTCATGGAAGAATGAGCAGTTCTTA.

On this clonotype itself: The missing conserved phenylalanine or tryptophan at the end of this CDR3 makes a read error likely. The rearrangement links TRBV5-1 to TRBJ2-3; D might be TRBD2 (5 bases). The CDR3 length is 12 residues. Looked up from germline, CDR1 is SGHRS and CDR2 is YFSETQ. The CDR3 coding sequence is TGCTCCAGCAGCTTGGAGGTATCCACGCAGTATTAT. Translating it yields CSSSLEVSTQYY.